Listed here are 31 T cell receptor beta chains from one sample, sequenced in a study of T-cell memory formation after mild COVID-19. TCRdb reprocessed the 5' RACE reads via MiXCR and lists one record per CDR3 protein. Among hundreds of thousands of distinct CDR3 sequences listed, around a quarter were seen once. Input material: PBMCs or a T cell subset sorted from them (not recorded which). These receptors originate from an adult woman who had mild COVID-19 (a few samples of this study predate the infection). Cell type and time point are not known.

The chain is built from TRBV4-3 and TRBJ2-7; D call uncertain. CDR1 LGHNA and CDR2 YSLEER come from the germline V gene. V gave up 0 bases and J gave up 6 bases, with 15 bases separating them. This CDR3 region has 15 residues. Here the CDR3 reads CASSQDRRTGGEQYF. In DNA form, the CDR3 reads TGCGCCAGCAGCCAAGACCGGCGAACGGGTGGCGAGCAGTACTTC.

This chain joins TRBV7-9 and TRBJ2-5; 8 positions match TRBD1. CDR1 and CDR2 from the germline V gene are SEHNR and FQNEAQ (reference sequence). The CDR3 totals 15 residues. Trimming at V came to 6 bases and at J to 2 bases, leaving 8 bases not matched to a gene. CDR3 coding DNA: TGTGCCAGCAGTAGCGGACAGGGTCGGCAAGAGACCCAGTACTTC. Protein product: CASSSGQGRQETQYF. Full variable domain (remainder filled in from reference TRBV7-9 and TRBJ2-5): DTGVSQNPRHKITKRGQNVTFRCDPISEHNRLYWYRQTLGQGPEFLTYFQNEAQLEKSRLLSDRFSAERPKGSFSTLEIQRTEQGDSAMYLCASSSGQGRQETQYFGPGTRLLVL.

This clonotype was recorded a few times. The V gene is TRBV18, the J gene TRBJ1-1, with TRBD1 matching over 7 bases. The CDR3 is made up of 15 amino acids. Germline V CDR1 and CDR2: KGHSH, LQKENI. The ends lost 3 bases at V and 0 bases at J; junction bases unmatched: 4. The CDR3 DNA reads TGTGCCAGCTCACCGGGACAGAGCATGAACACTGAAGCTTTCTTT. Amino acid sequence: CASSPGQSMNTEAFF.

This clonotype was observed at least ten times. The CDR3 is CASSEAGGESGANVLTF. In nucleotides, the CDR3 is TGTGCCAGCAGTGAGGCAGGGGGCGAATCTGGGGCCAACGTCCTGACTTTC. The chain recombines TRBV25-1 with TRBJ2-6, with 8 bases aligning to TRBD1. The length of the CDR3 is 17 residues. V trimming: 3 bases; J trimming: 1 base; junction bases outside the gene matches: 5. Per germline, CDR1 MGHDK and CDR2 SYGVNS.

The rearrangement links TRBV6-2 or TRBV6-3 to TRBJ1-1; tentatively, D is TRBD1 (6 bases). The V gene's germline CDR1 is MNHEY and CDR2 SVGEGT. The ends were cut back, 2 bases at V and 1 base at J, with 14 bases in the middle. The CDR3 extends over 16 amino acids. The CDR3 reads CASSYGTRGRNTEAFF. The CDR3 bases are TGTGCCAGCAGTTACGGGACAAGGGGACGGAACACTGAAGCTTTCTTT.

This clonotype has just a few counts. CDR3 amino acids: CAWSVGVTEAFF. The DNA for the CDR3 is TGTGCCTGGAGTGTGGGAGTCACTGAAGCTTTCTTT. V and J are TRBV30 and TRBJ1-1; D is uncertain. CDR1 is GTSNPN and CDR2 is SVGIG in the germline V gene (reference sequence). The CDR3 is made up of 12 amino acids. With 0 bases removed from V and 4 bases from J, the gap between germline ends came to 6 bases.

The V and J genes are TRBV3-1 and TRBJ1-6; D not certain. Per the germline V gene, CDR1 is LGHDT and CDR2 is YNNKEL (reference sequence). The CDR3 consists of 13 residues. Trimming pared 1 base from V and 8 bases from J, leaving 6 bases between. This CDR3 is CASSQVDYSPLHF. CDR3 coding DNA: TGTGCCAGCAGCCAAGTGGACTATTCACCCCTCCACTTT.

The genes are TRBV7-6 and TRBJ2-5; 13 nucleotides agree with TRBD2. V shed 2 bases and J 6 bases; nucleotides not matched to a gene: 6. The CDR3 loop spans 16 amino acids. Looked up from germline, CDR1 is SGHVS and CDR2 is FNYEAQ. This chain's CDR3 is CASSLTGTSGKQTQYF. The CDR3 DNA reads TGTGCCAGCAGCTTAACGGGGACTAGCGGGAAACAGACCCAGTACTTC.

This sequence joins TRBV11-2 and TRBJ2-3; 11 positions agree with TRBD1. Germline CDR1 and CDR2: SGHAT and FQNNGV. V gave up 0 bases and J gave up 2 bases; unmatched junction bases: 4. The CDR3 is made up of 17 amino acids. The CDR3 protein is CASSLDGTGGVTDTQYF. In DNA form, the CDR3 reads TGTGCCAGCAGCTTAGATGGGACAGGGGGTGTCACAGATACGCAGTATTTT.

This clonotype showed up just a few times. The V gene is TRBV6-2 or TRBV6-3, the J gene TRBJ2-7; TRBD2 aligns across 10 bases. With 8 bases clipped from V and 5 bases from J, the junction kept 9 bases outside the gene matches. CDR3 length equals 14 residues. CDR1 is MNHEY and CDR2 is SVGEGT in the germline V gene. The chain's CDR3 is CASETLAGADEQYF. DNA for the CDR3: TGTGCCAGCGAGACCCTAGCGGGAGCAGACGAGCAGTACTTC.

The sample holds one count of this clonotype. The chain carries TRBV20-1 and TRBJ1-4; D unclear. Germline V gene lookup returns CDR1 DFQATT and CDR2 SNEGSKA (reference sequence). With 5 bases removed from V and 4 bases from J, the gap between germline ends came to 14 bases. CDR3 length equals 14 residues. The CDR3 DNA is TGCAGTGCTCTCAAAGGGATAGTTAATGAAAAACTGTTTTTT. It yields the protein CSALKGIVNEKLFF.

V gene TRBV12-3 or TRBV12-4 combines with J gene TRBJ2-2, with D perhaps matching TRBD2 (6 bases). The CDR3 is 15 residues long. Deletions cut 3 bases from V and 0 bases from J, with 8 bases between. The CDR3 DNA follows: TGTGCCAGCAGTTTGCAGCGGGCGAACACCGGGGAGCTGTTTTTT. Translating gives CASSLQRANTGELFF.

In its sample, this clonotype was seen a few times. The CDR3 bases are TGCAGCACGGTGGGGCAGGGGGCGCGGGATGAGACCCAGTACTTC. Translated, it gives CSTVGQGARDETQYF. This chain uses TRBV29-1 with TRBJ2-5; 8 positions match TRBD1. There are 15 residues in the CDR3. V dropped 8 bases and J dropped 5; count of bases not matched to a gene: 16. Looked up from germline, CDR1 is SQVTM and CDR2 is ANQGSEA.

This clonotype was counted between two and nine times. The CDR3, as DNA: TGTGCCAGCAGTCCTCTCGTGACTAGCGGGAGGAACAATGAGCAGTTCTTC. This encodes CASSPLVTSGRNNEQFF. The J gene is TRBJ2-1, the V gene TRBV25-1; 13 bases are a match to TRBD2. V lost 5 bases and J lost 5; bases outside the gene matches: 9. CDR3 length equals 17 residues. CDR1 and CDR2 from the germline V gene are MGHDK and SYGVNS.

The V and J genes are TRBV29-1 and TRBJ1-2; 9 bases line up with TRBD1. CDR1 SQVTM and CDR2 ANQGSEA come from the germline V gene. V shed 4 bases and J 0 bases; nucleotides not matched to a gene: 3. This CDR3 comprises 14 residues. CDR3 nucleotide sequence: TGCAGCGTTGGGGGACAGGGTACTAACTATGGCTACACCTTC. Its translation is CSVGGQGTNYGYTF.

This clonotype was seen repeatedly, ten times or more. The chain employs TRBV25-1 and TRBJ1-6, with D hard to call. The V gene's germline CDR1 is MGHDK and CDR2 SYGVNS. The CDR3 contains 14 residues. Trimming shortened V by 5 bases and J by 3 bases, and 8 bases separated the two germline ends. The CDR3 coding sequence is TGTGCCAGCAGTTCGTCAAGCTATAATTCACCCCTCCACTTT. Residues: CASSSSSYNSPLHF.

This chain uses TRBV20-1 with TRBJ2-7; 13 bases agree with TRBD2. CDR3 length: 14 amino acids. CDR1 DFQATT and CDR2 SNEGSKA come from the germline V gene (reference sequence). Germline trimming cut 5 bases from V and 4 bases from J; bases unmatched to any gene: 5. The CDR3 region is CSAVGLAGDYEQYF. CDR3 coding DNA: TGCAGTGCTGTAGGACTAGCGGGGGATTACGAGCAGTACTTC.

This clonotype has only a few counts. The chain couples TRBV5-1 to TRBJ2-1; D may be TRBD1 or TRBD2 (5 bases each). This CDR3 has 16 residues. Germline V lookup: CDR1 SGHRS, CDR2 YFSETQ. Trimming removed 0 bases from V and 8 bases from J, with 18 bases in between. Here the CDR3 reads CASSLARGAVRDEQFF. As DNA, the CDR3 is TGCGCCAGCAGCTTGGCCCGAGGGGCGGTACGGGATGAGCAGTTCTTC.

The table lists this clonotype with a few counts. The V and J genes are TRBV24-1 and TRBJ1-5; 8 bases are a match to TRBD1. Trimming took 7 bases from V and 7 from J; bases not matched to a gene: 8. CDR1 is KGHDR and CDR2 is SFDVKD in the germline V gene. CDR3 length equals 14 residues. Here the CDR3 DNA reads TGTGCCACCAGCTCCGGACAGGGCGAGCAGCCCCAGCATTTT. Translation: CATSSGQGEQPQHF.

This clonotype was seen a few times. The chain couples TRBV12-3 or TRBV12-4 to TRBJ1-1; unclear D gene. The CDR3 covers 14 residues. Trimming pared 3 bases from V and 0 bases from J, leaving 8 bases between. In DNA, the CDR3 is TGTGCCAGCAGTTTCGGGCGGCTGAACACTGAAGCTTTCTTT. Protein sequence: CASSFGRLNTEAFF.

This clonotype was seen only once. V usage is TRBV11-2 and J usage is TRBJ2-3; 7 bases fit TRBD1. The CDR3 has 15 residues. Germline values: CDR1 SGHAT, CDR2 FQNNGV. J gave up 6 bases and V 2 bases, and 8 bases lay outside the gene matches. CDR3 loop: CASSLTGSQGDTQYF. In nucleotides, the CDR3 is TGTGCCAGCAGCTTAACAGGTTCACAGGGGGATACGCAGTATTTT.

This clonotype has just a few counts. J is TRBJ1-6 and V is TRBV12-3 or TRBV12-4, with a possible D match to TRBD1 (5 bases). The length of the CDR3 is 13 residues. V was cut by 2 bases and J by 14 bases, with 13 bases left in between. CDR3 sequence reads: CASSLTGPTTLHF. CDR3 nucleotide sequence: TGTGCCAGCAGTTTAACAGGTCCCACCACCCTCCACTTT.

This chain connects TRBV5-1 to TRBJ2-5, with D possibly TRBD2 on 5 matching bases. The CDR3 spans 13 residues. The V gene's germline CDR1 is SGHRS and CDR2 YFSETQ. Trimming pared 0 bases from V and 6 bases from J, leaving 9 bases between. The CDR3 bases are TGCGCCAGCAGCTTGGGAGCGGAAAAGACCCAGTACTTC. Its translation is CASSLGAEKTQYF.

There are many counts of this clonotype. For the CDR3, the DNA is TGTGCCAGCAGCTTGGGACTAGCAAATGAGCAGTTCTTC. Encoded protein: CASSLGLANEQFF. V gene TRBV7-2 combines with J gene TRBJ2-1; 9 bases agree with TRBD2. Germline loops: CDR1 SGHTA, CDR2 FQGNSA. The CDR3 totals 13 residues. Trimming removed 3 bases from V and 7 bases from J; junction bases left unmatched: 1.

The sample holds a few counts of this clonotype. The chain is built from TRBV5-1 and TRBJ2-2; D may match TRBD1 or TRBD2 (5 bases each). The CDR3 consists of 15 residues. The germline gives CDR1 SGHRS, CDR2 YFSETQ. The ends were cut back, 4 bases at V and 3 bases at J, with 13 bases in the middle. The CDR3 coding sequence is TGCGCCAGCAGCCCCCGTCTGGGGGACACCGGGGAGCTGTTTTTT. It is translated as CASSPRLGDTGELFF.

CDR3 amino acids: CSARADREIEQYF. The CDR3 coding sequence is TGCAGTGCTAGAGCGGACAGGGAGATCGAGCAGTACTTC. This chain uses TRBV20-1 with TRBJ2-7; 8 bases align to TRBD1. Trimming at V came to 1 base and at J to 6 bases, leaving 5 bases not matched to a gene. This CDR3 region has 13 residues. CDR1 is DFQATT and CDR2 is SNEGSKA in the germline V gene (reference sequence).

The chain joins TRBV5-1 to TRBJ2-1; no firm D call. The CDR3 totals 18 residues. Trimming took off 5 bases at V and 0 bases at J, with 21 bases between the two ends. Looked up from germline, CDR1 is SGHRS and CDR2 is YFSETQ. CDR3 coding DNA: TGCGCCAGCAGGCGAGGCTTTCTTGACTCTAGCTCCTACAATGAGCAGTTCTTC. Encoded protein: CASRRGFLDSSSYNEQFF.

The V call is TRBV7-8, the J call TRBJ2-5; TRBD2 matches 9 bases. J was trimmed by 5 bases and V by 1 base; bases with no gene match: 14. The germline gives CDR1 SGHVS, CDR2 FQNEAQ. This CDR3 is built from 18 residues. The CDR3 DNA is TGTGCCAGCAGCTTAGTACTCGGCGGGGGGGCCCCGGTGGAGACCCAGTACTTC. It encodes CASSLVLGGGAPVETQYF.

Here the CDR3 DNA reads TGTGCCAGCAGTGAAGCCCTACAGGGTACCTATGGCTACACCTTC. Its translation is CASSEALQGTYGYTF. This chain links TRBV6-1 with TRBJ1-2; possible D gene TRBD1, 6 bases. Trimming left V 0 bases short and J 4 bases short, with 12 bases between. CDR1 and CDR2 from the germline V gene are MNHNS and SASEGT. The CDR3 is 15 amino acids.

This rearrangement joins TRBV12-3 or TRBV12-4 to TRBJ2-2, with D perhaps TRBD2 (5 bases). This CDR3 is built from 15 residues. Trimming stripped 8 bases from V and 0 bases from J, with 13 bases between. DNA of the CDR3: TGTGCCAGCCTCAAAGGAGGCTCGAACACCGGGGAGCTGTTTTTT. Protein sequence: CASLKGGSNTGELFF.

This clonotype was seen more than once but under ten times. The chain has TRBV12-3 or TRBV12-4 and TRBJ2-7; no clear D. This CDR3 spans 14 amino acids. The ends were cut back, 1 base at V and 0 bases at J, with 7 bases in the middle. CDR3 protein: CASSLVGYSYEQYF. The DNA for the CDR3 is TGTGCCAGCAGTTTAGTCGGCTACTCCTACGAGCAGTACTTC.